One and the same sample provided the 7 T cell receptor beta chains below, sequenced in a study of OX40 agonist ivuxolimab in advanced cancers. Clones were read by immunoSEQ multiplex PCR, and TCRdb kept only the in-frame ones, dropping some. Of roughly 50,000 clones in the sample, 91% were seen once. The sample here was CD4+ or CD8+ T cells sorted from blood, taken in a trial of the OX40 agonist ivuxolimab. These receptors were collected from an adult with an advanced solid tumor such as melanoma, head and neck, liver or kidney cancer.

V usage is TRBV7-2 and J usage is TRBJ2-5; the D gene is possibly TRBD1 (5 bases). TRBJ2-7 matches the DNA end more closely, so the J call is doubtful. The germline V gene encodes CDR1 SGHTA and CDR2 FQGNSA. This CDR3 comprises 15 residues. This CDR3 is CASSLDGRASPEQYF. The CDR3, as DNA: TGTGCCAGCAGCTTAGATGGCAGGGCCTCACCCGAGCAGTACTTC.

V is TRBV13 and J is TRBJ2-7; 11 bases match TRBD1. CDR3 size: 16 residues. Germline lookup yields CDR1 PRHDT and CDR2 FYEKMQ (reference sequence). V lost 5 bases, J lost 3 bases, and 9 bases stayed unmatched. CDR3 residues: CASSPGWTGGFYEQYF. CDR3 nucleotides: TGTGCCAGCAGCCCCGGCTGGACAGGGGGCTTCTACGAGCAGTACTTC.

This clone is labeled as medium-sized. The J gene is TRBJ1-2, the V gene TRBV11-2; 9 nucleotides match TRBD1. Germline CDR1 and CDR2: SGHAT and FQNNGV. J lost 5 bases, V lost 4 bases, and 8 bases had no gene match. The CDR3 has 15 residues. CDR3 amino acids: CASSSGTGTGYGYTF. The CDR3 bases are TGTGCCAGCAGCTCAGGAACCGGGACAGGGTATGGCTACACCTTC. The full variable domain, with the rest looked up from reference TRBV11-2 and TRBJ1-2, is EAGVAQSPRYKIIEKRQSVAFWCNPISGHATLYWYQQILGQGPKLLIQFQNNGVVDDSQLPKDRFSAERLKGVDSTLKIQPAKLEDSAVYLCASSSGTGTGYGYTFGSGTRLTVV.

This clone has only one observation. One end of the junction does not line up with germline, which may come from a read error. V usage is TRBV29-1 and J usage is TRBJ2-7; 8 positions agree with TRBD1. CDR1 SQVTM and CDR2 ANQGSEA come from the germline V gene. The CDR3 runs 12 residues. The CDR3 DNA reads as TGCAGCGTCCTTGCAGAGACAGGGGTCCGCGACTTC. Protein product: CSVLAETGVRDF.

This clone showed up just once. The chain links TRBV7-9 to TRBJ1-2; the match to TRBD1 covers 8 bases. This CDR3 is 14 amino acids long. From germline, CDR1 is SEHNR and CDR2 FQNEAQ (reference sequence). Trimming took 6 bases from V and 8 from J; bases not matched to a gene: 11. CDR3 DNA: TGTGCCAGCAGTCAGGGGGCAGGGGCGGAAGGCTACACCTTC. Translation gives CASSQGAGAEGYTF.

CDR3 sequence: CASSSPGTDPNYGYTF. CDR3 in DNA: TGTGCCAGCAGCTCCCCCGGGACGGATCCTAACTATGGCTACACCTTC. V and J are TRBV7-2 and TRBJ1-2, with D possibly TRBD1 on 5 matching bases. The germline V gene has CDR1 SGHTA and CDR2 FQGNSA. CDR3 length: 16 residues. The V gene lost 4 bases and the J gene lost 0 bases, with 15 bases spanning the gap.

V is TRBV7-8 and J is TRBJ1-1; D is unresolved. Per the germline V gene, CDR1 is SGHVS and CDR2 is FQNEAQ. This CDR3 is 13 amino acids long. V dropped 2 bases and J dropped 8 bases, with 12 bases sitting between them. CDR3 coding DNA: TGTGCCAGCAGCTTACCCCCTTCCATAGAAGCTTTCTTT. This codes for CASSLPPSIEAFF.